One and the same sample provided the 8 T cell receptor beta chains below, sequenced in a study of blood T cell repertoires in COVID-19. TCRdb's copy holds only in-frame clones and misses some; the assay was immunoSEQ multiplex PCR. The data contain a few hundred thousand clones, 85% to 90% of them singletons. Sequenced sample: PBMCs or T cells enriched from blood (not recorded which). The origin of the receptors is a man in his forties who had recovered from COVID-19.

This clone was recorded once. The CDR3 sequence: CASSLDLRVYYEQYF. The CDR3 DNA is TGTGCCAGCAGCTTAGATCTCCGCGTGTACTACGAGCAGTACTTC. The rearrangement links TRBV11-2 to TRBJ2-7; D remains ambiguous. V was pared by 0 bases and J by 3 bases, with 12 bases between. The germline gives CDR1 SGHAT, CDR2 FQNNGV. This CDR3 spans 15 amino acids.

V usage is TRBV6-2 or TRBV6-3 and J usage is TRBJ2-4; TRBD2 matches 8 bases. CDR1 and CDR2 (germline): MNHEY, SVGEGT. CDR3 size: 16 residues. V was clipped by 1 base and J by 2 bases; unmatched bases: 4. CDR3 sequence (DNA): TGTGCCAGCAGTTACTTGCGGGGGGAAACCAAAAACATTCAGTACTTC. Encoded protein: CASSYLRGETKNIQYF.

This clone occurred a few times. This rearrangement joins TRBV7-2 to TRBJ2-7; the match to TRBD2 covers 13 bases. CDR1 is SGHTA, CDR2 FQGNSA, per germline. This CDR3 is 17 amino acids long. J was trimmed by 3 bases and V by 5 bases; bases with no gene match: 10. The CDR3 spells CASSQPGTSGTFYEQYF. The DNA of the CDR3 is TGTGCCAGCAGCCAACCCGGGACTAGCGGGACCTTCTACGAGCAGTACTTC.

This chain connects TRBV6-5 to TRBJ2-5, with 7 bases that match TRBD1. CDR3 length equals 16 residues. The ends lost 2 bases at V and 5 bases at J; junction bases unmatched: 11. Per germline, CDR1 MNHEY and CDR2 SVGAGI. The CDR3 coding sequence is TGTGCCAGCAGTTACAGTGGGACAGCAGCCTGGGAGACCCAGTACTTC. It specifies CASSYSGTAAWETQYF.

This chain joins TRBV30 and TRBJ1-1, with D maybe TRBD1 (6 bases). V lost 5 bases and J lost 0, with 7 bases in between. The CDR3 length is 12 residues. Germline V gives CDR1 GTSNPN, CDR2 SVGIG (reference sequence). CDR3 protein: CAWDRLNTEAFF. The CDR3 region has the DNA TGTGCCTGGGACAGGTTGAACACTGAAGCTTTCTTT.

This sequence joins TRBV5-1 and TRBJ2-1, with 16 nucleotides matching TRBD2. Losses at the gene ends were 5 bases for V and 12 bases for J; bases not matched to a gene: 14. Germline V lookup: CDR1 SGHRS, CDR2 YFSETQ. The CDR3 is made up of 17 amino acids. The CDR3 spells CASRLPGLAGGPRGQFF. CDR3 sequence (DNA): TGCGCCAGCAGACTACCGGGACTAGCGGGAGGGCCGCGAGGGCAGTTCTTC.

The chain carries TRBV27 and TRBJ2-5; TRBD1 might be the D (6 bases). Germline CDR1 and CDR2: MNHEY and SMNVEV (reference sequence). The CDR3 contains 14 residues. Trimming shortened V by 4 bases and J by 3 bases, and 12 bases separated the two germline ends. The CDR3 spells CASSYRTDEETQYF. The CDR3 region has the DNA TGTGCCAGCAGTTACCGGACAGACGAAGAGACCCAGTACTTC.

This clone was detected once. V usage is TRBV7-9 and J usage is TRBJ1-3; tentatively, D is TRBD1 (5 bases). CDR3 size: 14 residues. V shed 7 bases and J shed 0 bases, with 10 bases lying between them. Germline CDR1 is SEHNR and CDR2 is FQNEAQ (reference sequence). The CDR3 protein is CASMTASSGNTIYF. The CDR3 bases are TGTGCCAGCATGACAGCGAGCTCTGGAAACACCATATATTTT.